The 18 T cell receptor beta chains below were found in one sample sequenced in a study of metastatic and nonmetastatic thyroid tumors. With MiXCR, TCRdb called clones anew from the PCR reads. The sample shows about 28,000 clones, 20% to 25% of them seen only once. Thyroid surgery had not been preceded by any treatment in any patient. The sample comprised blood. The receptors originated from a female donor with papillary thyroid cancer or a benign thyroid nodule (not recorded which). Some clones in this sample may be carry-over from other donors' samples.

Comment on this clone: A clone one base away is much larger, so this may be a read error. This chain connects TRBV3-1 to TRBJ2-7; 7 bases map to TRBD1. CDR3 length: 15 amino acids. Germline values: CDR1 LGHDT, CDR2 YNNKEL (reference sequence). Trimming took 2 bases from V and 5 from J; bases not matched to a gene: 9. In nucleotides, the CDR3 is TGTGCCAGCAGCCAATATTGGGCGAGGGGGCACGAGCAGTACTTC. Its protein is CASSQYWARGHEQYF.

This clone was picked up many times. The chain's CDR3 is CASSLSTGGYEQYF. For the CDR3, the DNA is TGTGCCAGCAGCTTATCGACAGGGGGCTACGAGCAGTACTTC. The chain has TRBV11-2 and TRBJ2-7, with TRBD1 matching over 9 bases. The J segment lost 3 bases and the V segment lost 2 bases, leaving 2 bases of the junction unmatched. Germline assignment: CDR1 SGHAT and CDR2 FQNNGV. This CDR3 has 14 residues.

The chain has TRBV20-1 and TRBJ2-2; 7 bases map to TRBD2. V was clipped by 3 bases and J by 7 bases; unmatched bases: 2. Per germline, CDR1 DFQATT and CDR2 SNEGSKA (reference sequence). The CDR3 length is 12 residues. DNA for the CDR3: TGCAGTGCTAGTTCTAGCGGCGGGGAGCTGTTTTTT. It translates to CSASSSGGELFF.

J is TRBJ1-1 and V is TRBV24-1; tentative D call: TRBD1 (6 bases). The V end was cut by 4 bases, the J end by 4 bases, with 15 bases between. The CDR3 extends over 15 amino acids. CDR1 and CDR2 (germline): KGHDR, SFDVKD. As DNA, the CDR3 is TGTGCCACCAGTGACCTACAGGGAGTAGGCACTGAAGCTTTCTTT. It specifies CATSDLQGVGTEAFF.

Remarks on this clone: No conserved phenylalanine or tryptophan ends this CDR3, so it is likely a read error. The limits of the CDR3 on the DNA are not certain, so only TCRdb's listed CDR3 is given. This chain connects TRBV6-5 to TRBJ2-5; the DNA was not compared with TRBD2, the D call given in the table. Germline CDR1 MNHEY, CDR2 SVGAGI. The CDR3 is 15 amino acids long, termini counted. The CDR3 loop reads CASSYGGGGQGTQCL.

Many counts were recorded for this clone. The chain employs TRBV20-1 and TRBJ2-3; 13 bases are shared with TRBD2. The CDR3 runs 18 residues. Per the germline V gene, CDR1 is DFQATT and CDR2 is SNEGSKA (reference sequence). Germline trimming cut 3 bases from V and 1 base from J; bases unmatched to any gene: 10. CDR3 bases: TGCAGTGCTAGCGATGCGACTAGCGGGGGGCTGGGCACAGATACGCAGTATTTT. This encodes CSASDATSGGLGTDTQYF.

This clone showed up many times. The chain links TRBV7-3 to TRBJ2-5, with D possibly being TRBD2 (6 bases). Trimming took 2 bases from V and 2 from J, leaving 30 bases between them. Per the germline V gene, CDR1 is SGHTA and CDR2 is FQGTGA. This CDR3 region has 21 residues. CDR3 loop: CASSLRWPPRLTTRDQETQYF. The CDR3 bases are TGTGCCAGCAGCTTACGTTGGCCCCCCAGACTAACGACTAGAGATCAAGAGACCCAGTACTTC.

At least ten counts were recorded for this clone. The chain couples TRBV6-1 to TRBJ1-4; the D gene is possibly TRBD1 (5 bases). Per germline, CDR1 MNHNS and CDR2 SASEGT. V dropped 6 bases and J dropped 6 bases, with 17 bases sitting between them. This CDR3 is built from 15 residues. The DNA for the CDR3 is TGTGCCAGCAGCCCCCGGGGGGGGGGGGATGAAAAACTGTTTTTT. Amino acid sequence: CASSPRGGGDEKLFF.

This clone appeared a few times. The rearrangement links TRBV7-6 to TRBJ2-5; a weak D match, TRBD2 (6 bases). V was cut by 4 bases and J by 5 bases, with 20 bases left in between. This CDR3 spans 16 amino acids. The germline gives CDR1 SGHVS, CDR2 FNYEAQ. The CDR3 region has the DNA TGTGCCAGCAGCTCAACTGGGGGGATATCCACCGAGACCCAGTACTTC. This gives the protein CASSSTGGISTETQYF.

This clone was seen at least ten times. The chain has TRBV19 and TRBJ2-6; D possibly uses TRBD1 or TRBD2 (5 bases each). Between the trimmed V and J ends, which lost 5 bases and 0 bases, there was a span of 17 bases. The CDR3 is 18 amino acids. Germline V gene sequence: CDR1 LNHDA, CDR2 SQIVND (reference sequence). The DNA of the CDR3 is TGTGCCAGTAGTCACCTCACCCCCGGGACCTCTGGGGCCAACGTCCTGACTTTC. Its translation is CASSHLTPGTSGANVLTF. The full variable domain, in which reference TRBV19 and TRBJ2-6 provide the parts outside the CDR3, is DGGITQSPKYLFRKEGQNVTLSCEQNLNHDAMYWYRQDPGQGLRLIYYSQIVNDFQKGDIAEGYSVSREKKESFPLTVTSAQKNPTAFYLCASSHLTPGTSGANVLTFGAGSRLTVL.

This clone has at least ten counts. The chain recombines TRBV11-2 with TRBJ1-5; D unresolved. Germline V gives CDR1 SGHAT, CDR2 FQNNGV. Trimming stripped 2 bases from V and 5 bases from J, with 13 bases between. The CDR3 has 15 amino acids. The CDR3 bases are TGTGCCAGCAGCTTAAGTACCGGAGGAGATCAGCCCCAGCATTTT. The encoded protein is CASSLSTGGDQPQHF.

Here the CDR3 reads CAPGGASYEQYF. The DNA for the CDR3 is TGTGCCCCCGGCGGGGCGTCCTACGAGCAGTACTTC. The chain carries TRBV10-3 and TRBJ2-7; D perhaps matches TRBD2 (6 bases). The germline gives CDR1 ENHRY, CDR2 SYGVKD. V shed 11 bases and J shed 1 base, with 12 bases lying between them. The CDR3 contains 12 residues.

This rearrangement joins TRBV13 to TRBJ2-3, with 13 positions matching TRBD2. Germline CDR1 PRHDT, CDR2 FYEKMQ (reference sequence). The CDR3 sequence is 16 residues long. V lost 5 bases, J lost 1 base, and 3 bases stayed unmatched. CDR3 region: CASSLGLAGGTDTQYF. DNA of the CDR3: TGTGCCAGCAGCCTCGGACTAGCGGGGGGCACAGATACGCAGTATTTT.

This chain connects TRBV6-5 to TRBJ2-3; D not resolved. The CDR3 totals 14 residues. Germline V CDR1 and CDR2: MNHEY, SVGAGI. The ends were cut back, 2 bases at V and 0 bases at J, with 6 bases in the middle. The DNA of the CDR3 is TGTGCCAGCAGTTACGTCGGGAGCACAGATACGCAGTATTTT. Residues: CASSYVGSTDTQYF.

The table lists this clone with many counts. CDR3 DNA: TGTGCCAGTGCTAGCGGGAGGGGTGAGACCCAGTACTTC. Its translation is CASASGRGETQYF. This chain uses TRBV27 with TRBJ2-5; 12 bases align to TRBD2. CDR1 is MNHEY, CDR2 SMNVEV, per germline (reference sequence). Trimming cost V 9 bases and J 5 bases; bases outside gene matches: 4. This CDR3 spans 13 amino acids.

The count of this clone is one. J is TRBJ1-1 and V is TRBV3-1; no firm D call. The germline gives CDR1 LGHDT, CDR2 YNNKEL (reference sequence). Trimming shortened V by 4 bases and J by 0 bases, and 9 bases separated the two germline ends. The CDR3 sequence is 14 residues long. CDR3 nucleotides: TGTGCCAGCAGCCGTTCCCTTATGAACACTGAAGCTTTCTTT. It codes for CASSRSLMNTEAFF.

As regards this clone: The CDR3 end shows no conserved phenylalanine or tryptophan, and so a read error is likely. Because the CDR3's place on the DNA is in doubt, the DNA is left out and the CDR3 is given as listed by TCRdb. The rearrangement uses TRBV4-1 and TRBJ2-1; no DNA check was done on the table's D call, TRBD1. Germline V gene sequence: CDR1 MGHRA, CDR2 YSYEKL. The CDR3 region is 15 residues in length, termini included. The CDR3 loop reads CASSQEDRGNNEQVL.

This rearrangement joins TRBV29-1 to TRBJ2-3, with D possibly being TRBD1 (6 bases). CDR1 is SQVTM and CDR2 is ANQGSEA in the germline V gene. The CDR3 runs to 15 residues. Trimming removed 5 bases from V and 0 bases from J, with 15 bases in between. The chain's CDR3 is CSVPAGDRSTDTQYF. Written as DNA, the CDR3 is TGCAGCGTTCCTGCCGGCGACAGGAGCACAGATACGCAGTATTTT.